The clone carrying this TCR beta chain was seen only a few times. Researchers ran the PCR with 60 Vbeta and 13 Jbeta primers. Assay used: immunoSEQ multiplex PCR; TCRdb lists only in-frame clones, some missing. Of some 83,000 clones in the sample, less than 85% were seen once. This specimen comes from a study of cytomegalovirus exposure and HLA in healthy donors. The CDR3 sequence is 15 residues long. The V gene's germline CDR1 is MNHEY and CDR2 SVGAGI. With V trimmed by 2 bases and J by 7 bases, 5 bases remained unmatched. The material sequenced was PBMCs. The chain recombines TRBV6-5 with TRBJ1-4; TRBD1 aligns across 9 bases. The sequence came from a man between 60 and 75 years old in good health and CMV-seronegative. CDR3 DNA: TGTGCCAGCAGTTACAGGGGACAGGGATCTGAAAAACTGTTTTTT. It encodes CASSYRGQGSEKLFF.